This TCR beta chain was retrieved from a study of cytomegalovirus exposure and HLA in healthy donors. The length of the CDR3 is 15 residues. The V and J ends lost 0 bases and 7 bases, in that order; junction bases with no gene match: 6. CDR1 is SGHRS, CDR2 YFSETQ, per germline. PCR amplification relied on 60 Vbeta primers (plus 13 Jbeta primers). Using immunoSEQ multiplex PCR, the repertoire was profiled, and TCRdb retains in-frame clones only, with some absent. Of about 89,000 clones listed, roughly four fifths are singletons. Whole-study results and caveats: Across HLA loci, a later analysis found differing TCR association rates, with DRB1 most and HLA-C fewest.

This clone was detected once. Its antigen is not identified. The sequencing input was PBMCs. The J gene is TRBJ2-7, the V gene TRBV5-1, with 11 bases fitting TRBD1. This clonotype was obtained from a man aged 25 to 40 in good health and CMV-seronegative. The CDR3 protein is CASSLVGTGGQEQYF. CDR3 DNA sequence: TGCGCCAGCAGCTTGGTGGGGACAGGGGGTCAAGAGCAGTACTTC.